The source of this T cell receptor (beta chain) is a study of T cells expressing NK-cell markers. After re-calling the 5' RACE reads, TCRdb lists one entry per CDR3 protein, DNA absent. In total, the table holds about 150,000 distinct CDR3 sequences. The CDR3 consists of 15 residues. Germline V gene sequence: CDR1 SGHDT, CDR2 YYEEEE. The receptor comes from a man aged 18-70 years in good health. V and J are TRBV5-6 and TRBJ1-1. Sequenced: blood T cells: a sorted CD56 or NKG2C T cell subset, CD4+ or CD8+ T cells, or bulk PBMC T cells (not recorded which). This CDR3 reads CASSYGTGMGTEAFF.